This is a list of T cell receptor beta chains from one sample in a study of T cell clones after liver transplantation. Some clones are missing from TCRdb's copy, which holds only in-frame ones; the method was immunoSEQ multiplex PCR. The sample includes more than 75,000 clones, 65% to 85% of them seen just once. The sequenced sample was CD4+ T cells from blood, obtained 45 to 46 months after liver transplant. The receptor set was obtained from a human patient who received a liver transplant. Some T cells may arise from the graft donor. The CDR3 runs from the conserved cysteine through the conserved F or W. D genes are given only for firm matches. Size values are once, few and many counts, or a class for expanded clones, and some rows have none.

v_call	j_call	d_call	clone_size	cdr3_nt	cdr3_aa
TRBV10-1	TRBJ2-3	TRBD2	few	TGCGCCAGCAGTGTACTAGCGGCCACAGATACGCAGTATTTT	CASSVLAATDTQYF
TRBV18	TRBJ1-1	.	.	TGTGCCAGCTCACTCTCACCATTGAACACTGAAGCTTTCTTT	CASSLSPLNTEAFF
TRBV7-9	TRBJ1-4	.	.	TGTGCCAGCAGCTTCGGTGCAACTAATGAAAAACTGTTTTTT	CASSFGATNEKLFF
TRBV29-1	TRBJ2-1	.	.	TGCAGCGTTGTTAGGGTCCTAGCGCTCTACAATGAGCAGTTCTTC	CSVVRVLALYNEQFF
TRBV27	TRBJ2-7	TRBD1	.	TGTGCCAGCAGTTTATCCCCAGACAGGGTATCCTACGAGCAGTACTTC	CASSLSPDRVSYEQYF
TRBV6-6	TRBJ1-5	.	.	TGTGCCAGCAGTTACTCACGGAATAGCAATCAGCCCCAGCATTTT	CASSYSRNSNQPQHF
TRBV7-2	TRBJ2-1	TRBD2	.	TGTGCCAGCAGCTTATGGACTAGCGCTAATGAGCAGTTCTTC	CASSLWTSANEQFF
TRBV2	TRBJ2-7	.	.	TGTGCCAGCAGTGACCCGAAGCGAACCTACGAGCAGTACTTC	CASSDPKRTYEQYF
TRBV11-2	TRBJ2-7	TRBD2	.	TGTGCCAGCAGCATTAGCGGGCCCTTCTCCTACGAGCAGTACTTC	CASSISGPFSYEQYF
TRBV7-2	TRBJ2-1	.	.	TGTGCCAGCAGCGATGCCGGGAGCCGAAATGAGCAGTTCTTC	CASSDAGSRNEQFF
TRBV11-1	TRBJ2-1	TRBD2	once	TGTGCCAGCAGCCCAAACCCGGGACTAGCGGGAGTAGATGAGCAGTTCTTC	CASSPNPGLAGVDEQFF